The entry below gives a single T cell receptor beta chain sequence along with its context. Its specificity is unknown. The CDR3 is 15 residues long. CDR1 is ENHRY, CDR2 SYGVKD, per germline. The V segment lost 3 bases and the J segment 3 bases; nucleotides outside the gene matches: 8. The data derive from a study of shared clonotypes between healthy human individuals. Turning to the study itself: With ages of 18 to 49, the donors were two women and a few men. Per donor, CD8 memory used one plate, CD8 naive used two, CD4 memory used three and CD4 naive used three. Study-wide results and limits: In the sorted subsets, rarefaction showed sequencing was incomplete despite large depth.

CD45RO-negative, CCR7-selected cells formed the naive CD8 fraction, which excluded terminally differentiated effector memory CD45RA+ cells. Genomic DNA per cell subset filled all wells of several immunoSEQ plates. Produced via immunoSEQ multiplex PCR; TCRdb's table is partial and in-frame only. This sample carries around 1.9 million clones, about 92% of them seen once, and the ten largest clones take under 2%. The source of this sequence is a man aged 18 to 29 in good health. Some clones in this sample may be carry-over from other donors' samples. Sequences were obtained from naive CD8+ T cells from PBMCs. This sequence joins TRBV10-3 and TRBJ2-7, with 7 bases fitting TRBD1. In DNA form, the CDR3 reads TGTGCCATCAGTGAACCCGGGACAGCCTTCTACGAGCAGTACTTC. Protein: CAISEPGTAFYEQYF.